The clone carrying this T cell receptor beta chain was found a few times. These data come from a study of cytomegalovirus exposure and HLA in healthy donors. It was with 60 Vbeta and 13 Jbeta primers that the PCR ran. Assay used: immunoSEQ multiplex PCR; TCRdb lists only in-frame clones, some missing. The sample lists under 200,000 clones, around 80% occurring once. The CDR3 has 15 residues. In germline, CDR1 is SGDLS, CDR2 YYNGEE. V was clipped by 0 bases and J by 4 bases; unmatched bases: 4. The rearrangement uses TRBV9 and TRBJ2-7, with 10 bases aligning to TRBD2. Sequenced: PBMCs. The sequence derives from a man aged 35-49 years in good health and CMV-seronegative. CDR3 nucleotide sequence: TGTGCCAGCAGCGTAGGCCCTAGCGGGAGTTACGAGCAGTACTTC. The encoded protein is CASSVGPSGSYEQYF.